The source of this TCR beta chain is a study of human thymus T cells. The repertoire was sequenced with immunoSEQ multiplex PCR; TCRdb's copy has only in-frame clones and lacks some. Of more than 45,000 clones in the sample, roughly 94% were seen once. V lost 3 bases, J lost 0 bases, and 12 bases lay in between. This CDR3 has 15 residues. Germline lookup yields CDR1 MNHEY and CDR2 SMNVEV (reference sequence). No fixed cell number was used; all available blood leukocytes supplied DNA. The TCR was taken from a boy in the first two years of life with a congenital heart defect but otherwise immunologically healthy. The V gene is TRBV27, the J gene TRBJ2-7; D remains ambiguous. The sequencing input was blood. The CDR3 reads CASSLTQASSYEQYF. The DNA for the CDR3 is TGTGCCAGCAGTTTGACCCAGGCGAGCTCCTACGAGCAGTACTTC.